Here is one TCR beta chain with its context. The antigen remains unidentified. The source of the sample is a study of shared clonotypes between healthy human individuals. Points from the study as a whole: Genetic and exposure-history diversity was limited by the small donor number.

The germline gives CDR1 MDHEN, CDR2 SYDVKM. Trimming shortened V by 10 bases and J by 4 bases, and 8 bases separated the two germline ends. This CDR3 is built from 11 residues. Measured with immunoSEQ multiplex PCR; TCRdb has only the in-frame clones, and not every one. The data hold millions of clones, with approximately 90% observed a single time. The chain combines TRBV28 with TRBJ1-3, with D unclear. The sequenced sample was naive CD4+ T cells sorted from blood. Described subset: CD45RA+ positively selected. The source is a man aged 18 to 29 in good health. CDR3 amino acids: CATEGGNTIYF. For the CDR3, the DNA is TGTGCCACCGAAGGCGGAAACACCATATATTTT.